This TCR beta chain was sequenced in a study of blood T cell repertoires in COVID-19. In the study overall: Italy, Spain and the United States were the sources of the convalescent and acute COVID-19 samples. Sources were T cells, B-cell-depleted T cells, or PBMCs; the material itself was cDNA or gDNA.

CDR3 length: 15 amino acids. V lost 10 bases to trimming and J lost 0 bases; unmatched junction nucleotides: 9. Looked up from germline, CDR1 is ENHRY and CDR2 is SYGVKD. Assay used: immunoSEQ multiplex PCR; TCRdb lists only in-frame clones, some missing. Here the sample spans 72,000 or so clones, around 82% being singletons. What was sequenced was peripheral blood. The V gene is TRBV10-3, the J gene TRBJ1-1; 9 bases agree with TRBD1. The origin of this receptor is a man of 80 years or more with active COVID-19. The DNA for the CDR3 is TGTGCCAGCCGGGCGGGACAGGGTATGAACACTGAAGCTTTCTTT. It encodes CASRAGQGMNTEAFF.